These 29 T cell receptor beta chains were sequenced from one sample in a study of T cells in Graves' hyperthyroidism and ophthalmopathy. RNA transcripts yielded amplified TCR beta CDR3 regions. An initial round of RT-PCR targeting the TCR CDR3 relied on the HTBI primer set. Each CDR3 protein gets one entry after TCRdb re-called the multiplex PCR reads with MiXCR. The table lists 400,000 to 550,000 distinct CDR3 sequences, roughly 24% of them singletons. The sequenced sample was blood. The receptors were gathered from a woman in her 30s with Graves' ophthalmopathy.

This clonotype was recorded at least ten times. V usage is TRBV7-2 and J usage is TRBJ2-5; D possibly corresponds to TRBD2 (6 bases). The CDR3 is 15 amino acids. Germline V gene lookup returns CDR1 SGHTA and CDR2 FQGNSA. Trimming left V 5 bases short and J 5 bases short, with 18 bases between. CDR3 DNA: TGTGCCAGCAGCGCCGGGACTTCTCCAGGGGAGACCCAGTACTTC. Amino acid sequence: CASSAGTSPGETQYF.

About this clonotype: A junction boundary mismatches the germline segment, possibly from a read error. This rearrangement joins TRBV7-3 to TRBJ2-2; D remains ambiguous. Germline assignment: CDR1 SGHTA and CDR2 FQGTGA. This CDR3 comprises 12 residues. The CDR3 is CAGSSNTGELFF. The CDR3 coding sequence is TGTGCCGGCAGCTCGAACACCGGGGAGCTGTTTTTT.

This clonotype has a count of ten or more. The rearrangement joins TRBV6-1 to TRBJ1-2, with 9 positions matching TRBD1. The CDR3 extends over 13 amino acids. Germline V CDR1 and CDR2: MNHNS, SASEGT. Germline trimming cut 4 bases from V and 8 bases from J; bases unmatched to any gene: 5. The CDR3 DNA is TGTGCCAGCAGTGTGAGGACAGGGGACGGCTACACCTTC. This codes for CASSVRTGDGYTF.

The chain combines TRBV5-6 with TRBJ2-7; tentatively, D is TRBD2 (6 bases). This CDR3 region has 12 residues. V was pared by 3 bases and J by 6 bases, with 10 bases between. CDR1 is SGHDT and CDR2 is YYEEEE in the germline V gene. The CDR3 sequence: CASSWLGGEQYF. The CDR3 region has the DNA TGTGCCAGCAGCTGGTTGGGGGGCGAGCAGTACTTC.

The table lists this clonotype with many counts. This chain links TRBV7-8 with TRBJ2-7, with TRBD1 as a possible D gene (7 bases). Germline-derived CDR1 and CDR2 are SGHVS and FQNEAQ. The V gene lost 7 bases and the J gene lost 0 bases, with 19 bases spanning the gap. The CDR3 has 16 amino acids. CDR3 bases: TGTGCCAGCAACAACCGGCAGGGGGGTAGCTCCTACGAGCAGTACTTC. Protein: CASNNRQGGSSYEQYF.

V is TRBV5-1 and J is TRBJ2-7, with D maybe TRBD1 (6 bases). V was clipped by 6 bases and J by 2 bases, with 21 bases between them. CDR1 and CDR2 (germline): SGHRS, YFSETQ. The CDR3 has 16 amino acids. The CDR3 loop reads CASTAELTGGPYEQYF. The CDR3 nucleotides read TGCGCCAGCACGGCCGAATTGACAGGCGGGCCCTACGAGCAGTACTTC.

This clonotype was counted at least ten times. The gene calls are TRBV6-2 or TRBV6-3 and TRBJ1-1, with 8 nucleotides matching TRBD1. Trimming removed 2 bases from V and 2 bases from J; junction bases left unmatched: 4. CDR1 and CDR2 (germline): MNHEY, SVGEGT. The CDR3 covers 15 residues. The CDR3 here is CASSYQGAGNTEAFF. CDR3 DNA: TGTGCCAGCAGTTACCAGGGGGCAGGAAACACTGAAGCTTTCTTT.

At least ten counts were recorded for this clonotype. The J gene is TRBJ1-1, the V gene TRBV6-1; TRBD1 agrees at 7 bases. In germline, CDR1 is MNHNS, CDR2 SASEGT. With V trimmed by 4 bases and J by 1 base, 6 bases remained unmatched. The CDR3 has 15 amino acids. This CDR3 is CASSARGNGNTEAFF. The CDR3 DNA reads TGTGCCAGCAGTGCCAGGGGGAATGGGAACACTGAAGCTTTCTTT.

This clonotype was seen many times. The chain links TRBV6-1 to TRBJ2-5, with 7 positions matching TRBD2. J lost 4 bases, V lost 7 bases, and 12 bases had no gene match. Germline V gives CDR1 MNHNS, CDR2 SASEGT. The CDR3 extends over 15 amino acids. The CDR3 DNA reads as TGTGCCAGCACCAGAAGGAAACTAGCGACAGAGACCCAGTACTTC. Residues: CASTRRKLATETQYF.

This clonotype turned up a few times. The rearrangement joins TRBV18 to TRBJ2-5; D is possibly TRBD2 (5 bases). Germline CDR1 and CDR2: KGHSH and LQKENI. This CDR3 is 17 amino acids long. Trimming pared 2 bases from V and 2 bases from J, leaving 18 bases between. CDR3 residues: CASSPAKTRIRQETQYF. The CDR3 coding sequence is TGTGCCAGCTCACCAGCAAAAACTAGAATTAGACAAGAGACCCAGTACTTC.

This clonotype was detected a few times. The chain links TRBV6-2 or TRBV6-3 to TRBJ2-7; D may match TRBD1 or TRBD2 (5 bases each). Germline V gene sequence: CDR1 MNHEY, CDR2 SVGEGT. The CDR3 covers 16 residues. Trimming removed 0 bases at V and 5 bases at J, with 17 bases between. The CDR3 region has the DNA TGTGCCAGCAGTTACTCCTATGGGGGAGCATTGGACGAGCAGTACTTC. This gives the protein CASSYSYGGALDEQYF.

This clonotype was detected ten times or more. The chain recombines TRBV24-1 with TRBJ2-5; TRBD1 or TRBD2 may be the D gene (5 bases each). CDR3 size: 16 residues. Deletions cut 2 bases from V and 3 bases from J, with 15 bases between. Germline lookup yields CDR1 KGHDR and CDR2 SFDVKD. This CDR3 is CATSDSGTAREETQYF. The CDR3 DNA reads TGTGCCACCAGTGATTCCGGGACCGCAAGGGAAGAGACCCAGTACTTC.

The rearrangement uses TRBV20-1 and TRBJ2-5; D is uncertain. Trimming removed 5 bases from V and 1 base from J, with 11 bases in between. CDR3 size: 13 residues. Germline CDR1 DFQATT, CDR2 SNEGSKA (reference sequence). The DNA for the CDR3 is TGCAGTGCTCCCTTCGACCGCCAAGAGACCCAGTACTTC. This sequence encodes CSAPFDRQETQYF.

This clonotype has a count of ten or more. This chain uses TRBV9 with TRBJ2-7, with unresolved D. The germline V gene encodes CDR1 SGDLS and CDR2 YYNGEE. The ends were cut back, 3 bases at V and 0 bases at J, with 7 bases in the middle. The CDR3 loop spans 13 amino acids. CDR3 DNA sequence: TGTGCCAGCAGCGCACCGAGCTCCTACGAGCAGTACTTC. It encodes CASSAPSSYEQYF. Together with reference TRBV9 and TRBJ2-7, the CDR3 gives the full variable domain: DSGVTQTPKHLITATGQRVTLRCSPRSGDLSVYWYQQSLDQGLQFLIQYYNGEERAKGNILERFSAQQFPDLHSELNLSSLELGDSALYFCASSAPSSYEQYFGPGTRLTVT.

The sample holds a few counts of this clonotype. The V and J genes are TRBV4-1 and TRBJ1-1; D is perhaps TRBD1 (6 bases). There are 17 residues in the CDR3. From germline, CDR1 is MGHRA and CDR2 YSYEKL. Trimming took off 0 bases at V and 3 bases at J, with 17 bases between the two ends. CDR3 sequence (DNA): TGCGCCAGCAGCCAAGATCGGGGGGCCCCTCTGGACACTGAAGCTTTCTTT. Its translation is CASSQDRGAPLDTEAFF.

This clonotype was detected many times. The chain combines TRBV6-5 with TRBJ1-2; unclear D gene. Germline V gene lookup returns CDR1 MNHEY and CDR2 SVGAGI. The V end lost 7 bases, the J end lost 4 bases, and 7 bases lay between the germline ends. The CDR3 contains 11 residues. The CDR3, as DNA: TGTGCCAGCACCCTAGGCTATGGCTACACCTTC. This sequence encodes CASTLGYGYTF.

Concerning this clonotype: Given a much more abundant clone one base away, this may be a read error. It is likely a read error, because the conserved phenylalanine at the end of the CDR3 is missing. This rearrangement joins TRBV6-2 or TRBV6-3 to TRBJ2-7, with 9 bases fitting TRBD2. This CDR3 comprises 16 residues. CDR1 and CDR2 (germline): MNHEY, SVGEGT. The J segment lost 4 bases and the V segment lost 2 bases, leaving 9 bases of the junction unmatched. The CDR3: CASSYGDSGRRYEQYL. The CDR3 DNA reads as TGTGCCAGCAGTTACGGGGATAGCGGGAGAAGGTACGAGCAGTACTTG.

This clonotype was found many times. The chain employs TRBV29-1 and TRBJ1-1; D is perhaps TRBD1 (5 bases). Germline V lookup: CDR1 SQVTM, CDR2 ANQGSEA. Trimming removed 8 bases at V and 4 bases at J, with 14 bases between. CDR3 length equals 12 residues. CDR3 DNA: TGCAGCCCTGACCGGGACCTCACTGAAGCTTTCTTT. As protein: CSPDRDLTEAFF.

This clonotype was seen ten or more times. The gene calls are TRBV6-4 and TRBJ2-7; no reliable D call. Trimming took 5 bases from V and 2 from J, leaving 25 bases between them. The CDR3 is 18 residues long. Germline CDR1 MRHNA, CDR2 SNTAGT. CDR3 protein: CASSLTSTFSQTPYEQYF. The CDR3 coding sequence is TGTGCCAGCAGTCTAACTTCCACCTTCAGTCAGACACCCTACGAGCAGTACTTC.

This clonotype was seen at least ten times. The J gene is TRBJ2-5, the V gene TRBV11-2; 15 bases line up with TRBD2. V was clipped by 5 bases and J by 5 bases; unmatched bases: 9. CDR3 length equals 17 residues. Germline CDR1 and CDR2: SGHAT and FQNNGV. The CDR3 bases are TGTGCCAGCAGCCCCCGGACTAGCGGGGGGGCTGGTGAGACCCAGTACTTC. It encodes CASSPRTSGGAGETQYF.

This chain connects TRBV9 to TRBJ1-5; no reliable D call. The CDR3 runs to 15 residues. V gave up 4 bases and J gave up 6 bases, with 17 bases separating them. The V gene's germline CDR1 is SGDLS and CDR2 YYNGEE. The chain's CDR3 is CASSPHGEYSQPQHF. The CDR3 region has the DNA TGTGCCAGCAGCCCCCATGGGGAGTATAGTCAGCCCCAGCATTTT.

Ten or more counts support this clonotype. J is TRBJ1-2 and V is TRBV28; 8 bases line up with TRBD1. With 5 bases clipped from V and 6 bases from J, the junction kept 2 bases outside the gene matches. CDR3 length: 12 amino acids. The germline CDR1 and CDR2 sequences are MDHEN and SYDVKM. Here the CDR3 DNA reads TGTGCCAGCAGTACGGGACAGGATGGCTACACCTTC. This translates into CASSTGQDGYTF.

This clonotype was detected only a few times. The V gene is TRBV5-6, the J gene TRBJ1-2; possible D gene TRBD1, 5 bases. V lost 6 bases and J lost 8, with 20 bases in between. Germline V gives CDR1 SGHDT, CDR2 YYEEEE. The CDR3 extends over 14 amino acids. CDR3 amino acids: CASTFLGPSGGYTF. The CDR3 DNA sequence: TGTGCCAGCACCTTCCTGGGGCCGAGTGGGGGCTACACCTTC.

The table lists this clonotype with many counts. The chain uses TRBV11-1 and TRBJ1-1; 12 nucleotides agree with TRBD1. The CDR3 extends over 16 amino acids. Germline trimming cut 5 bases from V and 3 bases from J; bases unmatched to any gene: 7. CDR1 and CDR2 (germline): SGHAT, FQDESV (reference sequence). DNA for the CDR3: TGTGCCAGCAGCCCGCGGGACAGGGGGCTTGACACTGAAGCTTTCTTT. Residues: CASSPRDRGLDTEAFF.

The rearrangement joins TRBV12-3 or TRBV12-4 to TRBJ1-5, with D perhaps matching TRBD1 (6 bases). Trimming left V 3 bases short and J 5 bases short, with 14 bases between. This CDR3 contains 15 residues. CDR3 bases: TGTGCCAGCAGTTTGAATGGGGGGCAGGATCAGCCCCAGCATTTT. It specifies CASSLNGGQDQPQHF.

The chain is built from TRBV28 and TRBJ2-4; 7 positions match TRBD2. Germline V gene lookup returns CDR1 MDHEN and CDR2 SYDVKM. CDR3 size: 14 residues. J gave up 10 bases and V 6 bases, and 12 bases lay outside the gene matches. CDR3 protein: CASSPGLARGIQYF. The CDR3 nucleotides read TGTGCCAGCAGCCCAGGTTTGGCGCGGGGGATTCAGTACTTC.

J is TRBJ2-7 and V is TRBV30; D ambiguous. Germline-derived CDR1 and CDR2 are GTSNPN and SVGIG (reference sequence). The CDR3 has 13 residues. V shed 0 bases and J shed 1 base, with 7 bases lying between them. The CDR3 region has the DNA TGTGCCTGGAGTGTGTACGCATCCTACGAGCAGTACTTC. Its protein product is CAWSVYASYEQYF. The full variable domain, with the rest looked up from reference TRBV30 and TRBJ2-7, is SQTIHQWPATLVQPVGSPLSLECTVEGTSNPNLYWYRQAAGRGLQLLFYSVGIGQISSEVPQNLSASRPQDRQFILSSKKLLLSDSGFYLCAWSVYASYEQYFGPGTRLTVT.

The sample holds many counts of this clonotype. In DNA, the CDR3 is TGTGCCACCAGCAGAGGACGTGACACTGAAGCTTTCTTT. Translation: CATSRGRDTEAFF. The rearrangement joins TRBV15 to TRBJ1-1, with no clear D. Between the trimmed V and J ends, which lost 1 base and 3 bases, there was a span of 6 bases. The germline V gene encodes CDR1 LNHNV and CDR2 YYDKDF (reference sequence). The CDR3 spans 13 residues.

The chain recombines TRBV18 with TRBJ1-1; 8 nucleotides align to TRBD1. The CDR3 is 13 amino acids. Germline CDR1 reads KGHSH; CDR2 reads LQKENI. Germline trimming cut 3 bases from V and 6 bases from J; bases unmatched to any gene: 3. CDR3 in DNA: TGTGCCAGCTCACCTCTGGACAGGGCTGAAGCTTTCTTT. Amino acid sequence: CASSPLDRAEAFF. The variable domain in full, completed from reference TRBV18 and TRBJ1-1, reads NAGVMQNPRHLVRRRGQEARLRCSPMKGHSHVYWYRQLPEEGLKFMVYLQKENIIDESGMPKERFSAEFPKEGPSILRIQQVVRGDSAAYFCASSPLDRAEAFFGQGTRLTVV.